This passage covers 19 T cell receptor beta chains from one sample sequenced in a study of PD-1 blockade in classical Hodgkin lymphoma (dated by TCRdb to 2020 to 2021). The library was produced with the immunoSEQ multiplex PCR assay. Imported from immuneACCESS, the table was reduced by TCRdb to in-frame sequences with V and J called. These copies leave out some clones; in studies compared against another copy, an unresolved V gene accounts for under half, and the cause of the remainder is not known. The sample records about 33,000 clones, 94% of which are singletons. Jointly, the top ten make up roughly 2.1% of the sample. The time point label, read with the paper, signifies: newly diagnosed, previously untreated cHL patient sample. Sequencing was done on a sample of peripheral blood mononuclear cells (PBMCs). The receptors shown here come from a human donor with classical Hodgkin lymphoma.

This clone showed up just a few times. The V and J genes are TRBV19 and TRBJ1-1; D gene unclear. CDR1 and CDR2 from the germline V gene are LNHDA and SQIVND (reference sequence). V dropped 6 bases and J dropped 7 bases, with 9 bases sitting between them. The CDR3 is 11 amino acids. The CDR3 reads CASRDGLEAFF. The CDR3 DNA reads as TGTGCCAGTAGAGACGGCCTTGAAGCTTTCTTT.

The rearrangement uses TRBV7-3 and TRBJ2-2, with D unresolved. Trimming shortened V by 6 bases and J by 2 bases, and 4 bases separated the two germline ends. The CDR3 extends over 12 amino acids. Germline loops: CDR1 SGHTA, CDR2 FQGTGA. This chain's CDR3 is CASSFNTGELFF. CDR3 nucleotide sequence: TGTGCCAGCAGTTTTAACACCGGGGAGCTGTTTTTT. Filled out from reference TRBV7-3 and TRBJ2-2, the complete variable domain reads GAGVSQTPSNKVTEKGKYVELRCDPISGHTALYWYRQSLGQGPEFLIYFQGTGAADDSGLPNDRFFAVRPEGSVSTLKIQRTERGDSAVYLCASSFNTGELFFGEGSRLTVL.

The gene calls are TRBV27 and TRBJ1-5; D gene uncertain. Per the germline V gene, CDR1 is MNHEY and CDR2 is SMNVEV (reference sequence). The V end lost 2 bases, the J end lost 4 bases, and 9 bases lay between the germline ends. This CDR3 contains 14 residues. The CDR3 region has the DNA TGTGCCAGCAGTTTAACGACTTGGAATCAGCCCCAGCATTTT. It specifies CASSLTTWNQPQHF.

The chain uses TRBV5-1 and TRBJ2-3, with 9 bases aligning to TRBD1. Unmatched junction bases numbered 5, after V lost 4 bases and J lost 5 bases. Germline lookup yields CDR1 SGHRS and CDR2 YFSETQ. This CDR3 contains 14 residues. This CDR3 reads CASSTGQGEDTQYF. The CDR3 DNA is TGCGCCAGCAGCACGGGACAGGGAGAAGATACGCAGTATTTT.

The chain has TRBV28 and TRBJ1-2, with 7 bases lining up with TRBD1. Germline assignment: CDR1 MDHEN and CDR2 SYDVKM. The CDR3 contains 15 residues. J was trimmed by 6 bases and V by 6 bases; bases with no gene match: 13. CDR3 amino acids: CASSSPGGRRDGYTF. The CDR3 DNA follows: TGTGCCAGCAGCTCGCCAGGGGGGCGCCGAGATGGCTACACCTTC.

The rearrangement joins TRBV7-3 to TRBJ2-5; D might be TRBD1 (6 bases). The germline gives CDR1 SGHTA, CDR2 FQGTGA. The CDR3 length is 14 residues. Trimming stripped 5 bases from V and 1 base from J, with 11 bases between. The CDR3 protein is CASSPTGLQETQYF. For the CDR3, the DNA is TGTGCCAGCAGCCCGACAGGACTCCAAGAGACCCAGTACTTC.

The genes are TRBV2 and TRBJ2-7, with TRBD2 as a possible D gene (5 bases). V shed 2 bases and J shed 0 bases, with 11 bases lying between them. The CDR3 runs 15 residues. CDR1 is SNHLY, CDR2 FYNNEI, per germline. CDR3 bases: TGTGCCAGCAGTGAAACGGGATTCTCCTCCTACGAGCAGTACTTC. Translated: CASSETGFSSYEQYF.

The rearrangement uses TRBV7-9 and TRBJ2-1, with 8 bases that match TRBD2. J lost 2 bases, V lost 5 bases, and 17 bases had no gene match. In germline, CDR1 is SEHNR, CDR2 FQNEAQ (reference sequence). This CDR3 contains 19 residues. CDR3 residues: CASSRWGSGALRAYNEQFF. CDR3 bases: TGTGCCAGCAGCCGCTGGGGTAGCGGGGCTCTTCGGGCCTACAATGAGCAGTTCTTC.

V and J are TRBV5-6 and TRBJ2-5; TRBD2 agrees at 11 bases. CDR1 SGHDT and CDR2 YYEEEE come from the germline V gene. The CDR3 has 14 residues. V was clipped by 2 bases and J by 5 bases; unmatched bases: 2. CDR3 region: CASSLSSGGETQYF. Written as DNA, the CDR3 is TGTGCCAGCAGCTTATCTAGCGGGGGGGAGACCCAGTACTTC.

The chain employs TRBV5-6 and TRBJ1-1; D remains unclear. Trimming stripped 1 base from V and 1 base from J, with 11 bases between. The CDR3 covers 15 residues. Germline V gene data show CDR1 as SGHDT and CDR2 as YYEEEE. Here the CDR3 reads CASSLFRVWNTEAFF. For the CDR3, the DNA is TGTGCCAGCAGCTTGTTTAGGGTTTGGAACACTGAAGCTTTCTTT.

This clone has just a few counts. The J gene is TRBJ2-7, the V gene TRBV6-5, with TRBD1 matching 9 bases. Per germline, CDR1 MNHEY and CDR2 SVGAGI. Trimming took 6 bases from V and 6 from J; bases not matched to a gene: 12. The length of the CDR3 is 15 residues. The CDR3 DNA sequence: TGTGCCAGCAGACCCTCCGACAGGGGGTCGGGCGAGCAGTACTTC. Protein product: CASRPSDRGSGEQYF.

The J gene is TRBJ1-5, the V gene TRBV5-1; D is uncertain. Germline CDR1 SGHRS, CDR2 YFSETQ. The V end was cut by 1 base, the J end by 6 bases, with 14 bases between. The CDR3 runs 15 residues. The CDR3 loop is CASSLNYGLGQPQHF. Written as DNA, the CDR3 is TGCGCCAGCAGCTTGAACTATGGATTAGGTCAGCCCCAGCATTTT.

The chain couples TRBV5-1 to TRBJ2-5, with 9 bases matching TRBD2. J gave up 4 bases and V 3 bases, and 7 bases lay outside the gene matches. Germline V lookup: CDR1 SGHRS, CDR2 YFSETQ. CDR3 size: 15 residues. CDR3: CASSSSGRFAETQYF. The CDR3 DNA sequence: TGCGCCAGCAGCTCCAGCGGGAGGTTTGCAGAGACCCAGTACTTC.

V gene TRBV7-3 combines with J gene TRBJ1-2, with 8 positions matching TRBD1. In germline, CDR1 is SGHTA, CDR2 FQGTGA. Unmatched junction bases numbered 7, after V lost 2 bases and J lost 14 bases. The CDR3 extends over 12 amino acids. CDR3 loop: CASSLYGQGKTF. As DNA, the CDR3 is TGTGCCAGCAGCTTATACGGACAGGGAAAGACCTTC.

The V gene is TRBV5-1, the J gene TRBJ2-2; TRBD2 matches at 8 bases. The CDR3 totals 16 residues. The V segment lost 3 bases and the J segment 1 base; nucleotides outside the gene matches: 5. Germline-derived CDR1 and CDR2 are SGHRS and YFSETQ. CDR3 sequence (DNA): TGCGCCAGCAGCTCCCCGGGACTAGGGAACACCGGGGAGCTGTTTTTT. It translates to CASSSPGLGNTGELFF.

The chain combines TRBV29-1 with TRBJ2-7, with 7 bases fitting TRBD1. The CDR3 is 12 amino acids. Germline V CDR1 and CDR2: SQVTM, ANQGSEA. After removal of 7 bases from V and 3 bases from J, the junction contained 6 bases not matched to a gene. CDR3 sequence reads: CSAGTANYEQYF. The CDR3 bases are TGCAGCGCCGGGACAGCCAACTACGAGCAGTACTTC.

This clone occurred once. CDR3 residues: CASTAGQGAGQPQHF. DNA for the CDR3: TGTGCCAGCACCGCAGGACAGGGGGCCGGTCAGCCCCAGCATTTT. This sequence joins TRBV6-5 and TRBJ1-5, with 11 bases identical to TRBD1. From germline, CDR1 is MNHEY and CDR2 SVGAGI. V shed 7 bases, J shed 6 bases, and the junction held 8 bases outside the gene matches. This CDR3 comprises 15 residues.

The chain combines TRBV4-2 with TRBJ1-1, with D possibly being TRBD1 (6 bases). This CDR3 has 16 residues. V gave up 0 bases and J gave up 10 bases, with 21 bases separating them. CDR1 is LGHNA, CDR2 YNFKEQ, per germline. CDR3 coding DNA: TGTGCCAGCAGCCAAGACTGGGGGACGGTGACCAGGGGAGCTTTCTTT. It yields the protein CASSQDWGTVTRGAFF.

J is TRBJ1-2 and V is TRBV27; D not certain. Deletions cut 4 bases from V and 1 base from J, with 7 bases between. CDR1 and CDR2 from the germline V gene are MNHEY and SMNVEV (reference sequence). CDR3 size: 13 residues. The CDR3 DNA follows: TGTGCCAGCAGTTCCGGGATTAACTATGGCTACACCTTC. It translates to CASSSGINYGYTF.